The 4 T cell receptor beta chains below come from one sample, sequenced in a study of Ad26.COV2.S vaccination and SARS-CoV-2 variants. Method: immunoSEQ multiplex PCR; TCRdb's copy keeps in-frame clones and lacks some. The sample has some 340,000 clones, about 86% seen once. Noted treatment: roughly 20 received Ad26.COV2.S at low or high dose, single or two shots; 5 received placebo; per-sample allocation not given. The samples date from day 63 after the first vaccine or placebo injection. Sequenced here: peripheral blood, sampled in a trial of Ad26.COV2.S vaccine versus placebo. The receptors come from a person between 18 and 60 years old who received the Ad26.COV2.S COVID-19 vaccine or a placebo.

In DNA, the CDR3 is TGTGCCAGCAGTGCCCCCGCAACAGACAGGGCGTACTTC. Amino acid sequence: CASSAPATDRAYF. The genes are TRBV25-1 and TRBJ2-7, with 7 bases identical to TRBD1. Germline values: CDR1 MGHDK, CDR2 SYGVNS. The CDR3 runs to 13 residues. The trim removed 4 bases at V and 12 bases at J, leaving 12 bases unmatched.

The CDR3 nucleotides are TGTGCCAGCAGTAGGAGGGGTGCCGGGGAGCTGTTTTTT. Amino acid sequence: CASSRRGAGELFF. The genes are TRBV3-1 (or the pseudogene TRBV3-2) and TRBJ2-2, with D perhaps matching TRBD2 (6 bases). CDR1 LGHDT and CDR2 YNNKEL come from the germline V gene (reference sequence). The CDR3 extends over 13 amino acids. Trimming shortened V by 6 bases and J by 6 bases, and 11 bases separated the two germline ends.

The rearrangement links TRBV3-1 (or the pseudogene TRBV3-2) to TRBJ2-5; no definite D call. CDR1 is LGHDT and CDR2 is YNNKEL in the germline V gene (reference sequence). V was trimmed by 6 bases and J by 5 bases, leaving 13 bases between them. The CDR3 spans 13 residues. The CDR3 protein is CASRAPKLETQYF. The CDR3 DNA follows: TGTGCCAGCAGGGCTCCGAAACTGGAGACCCAGTACTTC.

The chain carries TRBV7-9 and TRBJ1-2, with 7 bases identical to TRBD1. Germline CDR1 and CDR2: SEHNR and FQNEAQ (reference sequence). V gave up 1 base and J gave up 8 bases; unmatched junction bases: 10. This CDR3 region has 15 residues. The CDR3 reads CASSLDPWQGGGYTF. The DNA for the CDR3 is TGTGCCAGCAGCTTAGACCCTTGGCAGGGGGGAGGCTACACCTTC.